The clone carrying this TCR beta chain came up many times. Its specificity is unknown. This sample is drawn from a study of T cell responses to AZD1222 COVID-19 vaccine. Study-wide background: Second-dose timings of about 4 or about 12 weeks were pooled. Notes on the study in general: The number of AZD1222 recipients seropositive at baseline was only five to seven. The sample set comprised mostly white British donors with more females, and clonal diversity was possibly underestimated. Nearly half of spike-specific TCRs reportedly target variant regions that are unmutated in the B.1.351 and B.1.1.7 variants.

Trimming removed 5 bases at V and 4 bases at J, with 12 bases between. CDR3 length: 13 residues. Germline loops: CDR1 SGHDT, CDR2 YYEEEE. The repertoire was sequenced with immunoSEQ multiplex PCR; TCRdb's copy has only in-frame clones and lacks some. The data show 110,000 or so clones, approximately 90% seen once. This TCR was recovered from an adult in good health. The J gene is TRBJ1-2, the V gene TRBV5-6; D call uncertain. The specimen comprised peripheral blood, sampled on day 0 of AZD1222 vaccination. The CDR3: CASRPDGTYGYTF. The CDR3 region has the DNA TGTGCCAGCAGGCCGGACGGAACCTATGGCTACACCTTC.